The 21 T cell receptor beta chains given below trace back to one sample, sequenced in a study of OX40 agonist ivuxolimab in advanced cancers. Here immunoSEQ multiplex PCR was the method, and the copy in TCRdb shows in-frame clones only, minus some. This sample has some 28,000 clones, with about 86% found just once. This specimen consisted of CD4+ or CD8+ T cells sorted from blood, obtained in a trial of the OX40 agonist ivuxolimab. The receptor set was obtained from an adult with an advanced solid tumor such as melanoma, head and neck, liver or kidney cancer.

The V gene is TRBV27, the J gene TRBJ1-6, with D maybe TRBD1 (5 bases). There are 14 residues in the CDR3. Deletions cut 5 bases from V and 7 bases from J, with 12 bases between. Germline assignment: CDR1 MNHEY and CDR2 SMNVEV (reference sequence). For the CDR3, the DNA is TGTGCCAGCAGTCCAGGGACGGGGAATTCACCCCTCCACTTT. Translating it yields CASSPGTGNSPLHF.

V and J are TRBV19 and TRBJ2-6; tentatively, D is TRBD2 (6 bases). CDR3 length: 16 residues. In germline, CDR1 is LNHDA, CDR2 SQIVND (reference sequence). Between the trimmed V and J ends, which lost 6 bases and 4 bases, there was a span of 16 bases. In nucleotides, the CDR3 is TGTGCCAGTAGCCTCGACGGGGGATTCGGGGCCAACGTCCTGACTTTC. Residues: CASSLDGGFGANVLTF. The complete variable domain, with remaining parts taken from reference TRBV19 and TRBJ2-6, reads DGGITQSPKYLFRKEGQNVTLSCEQNLNHDAMYWYRQDPGQGLRLIYYSQIVNDFQKGDIAEGYSVSREKKESFPLTVTSAQKNPTAFYLCASSLDGGFGANVLTFGAGSRLTVL.

The V and J genes are TRBV27 and TRBJ2-3; TRBD1 might be the D (6 bases). The CDR3 has 15 residues. The V gene's germline CDR1 is MNHEY and CDR2 SMNVEV (reference sequence). V gave up 5 bases and J gave up 1 base, with 13 bases separating them. CDR3 bases: TGTGCCAGCAGTCTCCCGGGACATCGCACAGATACGCAGTATTTT. This encodes CASSLPGHRTDTQYF.

The chain carries TRBV28 and TRBJ2-7, with D possibly called TRBD1 or TRBD2 (5 bases each). The V end lost 5 bases, the J end lost 3 bases, and 11 bases lay between the germline ends. Germline CDR1 is MDHEN and CDR2 is SYDVKM. The CDR3 totals 13 residues. CDR3 loop: CASSPGPGYEQYF. The CDR3 DNA reads as TGTGCCAGCAGTCCGGGACCGGGCTACGAGCAGTACTTC. Using reference TRBV28 and TRBJ2-7 for the parts outside the CDR3, the full variable domain is DVKVTQSSRYLVKRTGEKVFLECVQDMDHENMFWYRQDPGLGLRLIYFSYDVKMKEKGDIPEGYSVSREKKERFSLILESASTNQTSMYLCASSPGPGYEQYFGPGTRLTVT.

V usage is TRBV29-1 and J usage is TRBJ1-4; D is undetermined. The germline CDR1 and CDR2 sequences are SQVTM and ANQGSEA. CDR3 length: 13 residues. V lost 3 bases and J lost 4, with 9 bases in between. CDR3 sequence (DNA): TGCAGCGTTGAGGGGAGCTATAATGAAAAACTGTTTTTT. Residues: CSVEGSYNEKLFF.

The chain carries TRBV5-5 and TRBJ2-7, with D possibly being TRBD1 or TRBD2 (5 bases each). Trimming took off 3 bases at V and 11 bases at J, with 24 bases between the two ends. The CDR3 contains 15 residues. CDR1 is SGHKS and CDR2 is YYEKEE in the germline V gene (reference sequence). The CDR3 spells CASSSRQTGDGREYF. CDR3 DNA sequence: TGTGCCAGCAGCTCGCGCCAAACCGGGGACGGCCGGGAGTACTTC.

This chain uses TRBV12-5 with TRBJ2-2; D not certain. CDR3 length: 16 amino acids. Germline V gene sequence: CDR1 LGHNT, CDR2 FRNRAP. Trimming pared 0 bases from V and 0 bases from J, leaving 8 bases between. CDR3 amino acids: CASGLVPSPNTGELFF. The DNA of the CDR3 is TGTGCTAGTGGTTTGGTACCCAGCCCGAACACCGGGGAGCTGTTTTTT. The complete variable domain, with remaining parts taken from reference TRBV12-5 and TRBJ2-2, reads DARVTQTPRHKVTEMGQEVTMRCQPILGHNTVFWYRQTMMQGLELLAYFRNRAPLDDSGMPKDRFSAEMPDATLATLKIQPSEPRDSAVYFCASGLVPSPNTGELFFGEGSRLTVL.

The gene calls are TRBV19 and TRBJ2-3; no clear D. The CDR3 has 14 amino acids. The germline V and J ends were trimmed by 5 bases and 2 bases, with 11 bases remaining between them. Germline V gives CDR1 LNHDA, CDR2 SQIVND (reference sequence). CDR3 protein: CASSLDGNTDTQYF. Here the CDR3 DNA reads TGTGCCAGTAGTTTGGACGGTAACACAGATACGCAGTATTTT. The variable domain in full, completed from reference TRBV19 and TRBJ2-3, reads DGGITQSPKYLFRKEGQNVTLSCEQNLNHDAMYWYRQDPGQGLRLIYYSQIVNDFQKGDIAEGYSVSREKKESFPLTVTSAQKNPTAFYLCASSLDGNTDTQYFGPGTRLTVL.

The J gene is TRBJ2-1, the V gene TRBV7-7, with D maybe TRBD2 (5 bases). V shed 4 bases and J shed 5 bases, with 15 bases lying between them. The germline CDR1 and CDR2 sequences are SSHAT and FNYEAQ (reference sequence). The CDR3 is 15 amino acids. The CDR3 loop reads CASSSRGIRDNEQFF. CDR3 nucleotide sequence: TGTGCCAGCAGCTCCCGGGGTATTCGAGACAATGAGCAGTTCTTC.

The genes are TRBV30 and TRBJ1-1; D perhaps matches TRBD1 (5 bases). V lost 5 bases to trimming and J lost 4 bases, with 17 bases between them. Germline CDR1 is GTSNPN and CDR2 is SVGIG (reference sequence). The CDR3 loop spans 14 amino acids. The CDR3 region has the DNA TGTGCCTGGTCCTCAGGGAGAATCTCCACTGAAGCTTTCTTT. Amino acid sequence: CAWSSGRISTEAFF. The variable domain in full, with the rest retrieved from reference TRBV30 and TRBJ1-1, is SQTIHQWPATLVQPVGSPLSLECTVEGTSNPNLYWYRQAAGRGLQLLFYSVGIGQISSEVPQNLSASRPQDRQFILSSKKLLLSDSGFYLCAWSSGRISTEAFFGQGTRLTVV.

In the case of this clone: At one boundary the junction diverges from the germline segment, which might be a read error. J is TRBJ1-5 and V is TRBV19; D gene ambiguous. The CDR3 covers 13 residues. CDR1 is LNHDA and CDR2 is SQIVND in the germline V gene (reference sequence). Here the CDR3 reads CASSDGSHQPQHF. The CDR3 DNA is TGTGCCAGTAGTGACGGTAGCCATCAGCCCCAGCATTTT.

This rearrangement joins TRBV2 to TRBJ2-5; unclear D gene. Germline V gene lookup returns CDR1 SNHLY and CDR2 FYNNEI. The CDR3 runs to 12 residues. Between the trimmed V and J ends, which lost 5 bases and 2 bases, there was a span of 6 bases. Here the CDR3 reads CASSLNQETQYF. The CDR3 DNA reads as TGTGCCAGCAGTTTGAATCAAGAGACCCAGTACTTC. Full variable domain (outside the CDR3, taken from reference TRBV2 and TRBJ2-5): EPEVTQTPSHQVTQMGQEVILRCVPISNHLYFYWYRQILGQKVEFLVSFYNNEISEKSEIFDDQFSVERPDGSNFTLKIRSTKLEDSAMYFCASSLNQETQYFGPGTRLLVL.

The chain has TRBV6-5 and TRBJ1-6; a weak D match, TRBD1 (5 bases). The CDR3 has 14 amino acids. Germline V gene sequence: CDR1 MNHEY, CDR2 SVGAGI. The V gene lost 2 bases and the J gene lost 8 bases, with 10 bases spanning the gap. This CDR3 reads CASSYQGSDSPLHF. The CDR3 bases are TGTGCCAGCAGTTACCAGGGCTCGGATTCACCCCTCCACTTT.

The chain has TRBV6-6 and TRBJ1-6; the D gene is possibly TRBD1 (5 bases). Germline CDR1 reads MNHNY; CDR2 reads SVGAGI (reference sequence). This CDR3 is built from 15 residues. Trimming pared 6 bases from V and 7 bases from J, leaving 16 bases between. CDR3 coding DNA: TGTGCCAGCAGGGGAATAGGGGTAGAAAATTCACCCCTCCACTTT. Its translation: CASRGIGVENSPLHF.

The chain recombines TRBV27 with TRBJ1-1; D call uncertain. In germline, CDR1 is MNHEY, CDR2 SMNVEV (reference sequence). The CDR3 has 13 amino acids. Between the trimmed V and J ends, which lost 4 bases and 4 bases, there was a span of 10 bases. The CDR3 protein is CASSSSGSTEAFF. CDR3 bases: TGTGCCAGCAGTTCTAGCGGAAGCACTGAAGCTTTCTTT.

The chain combines TRBV15 with TRBJ2-7; the match to TRBD1 covers 7 bases. CDR3 size: 16 residues. Trimming took 0 bases from V and 2 from J; bases not matched to a gene: 7. The germline V gene has CDR1 LNHNV and CDR2 YYDKDF (reference sequence). CDR3 DNA sequence: TGTGCCACCAGCAGAGAGACAGGGTTGGGTACCTACGAGCAGTACTTC. Translated: CATSRETGLGTYEQYF.

The rearrangement uses TRBV28 and TRBJ2-7; the D gene is possibly TRBD1 (6 bases). The CDR3 consists of 14 residues. The V end lost 4 bases, the J end lost 2 bases, and 12 bases lay between the germline ends. Germline V lookup: CDR1 MDHEN, CDR2 SYDVKM. The CDR3 region has the DNA TGTGCCAGCAGTTCCGGGACATCCACCTACGAGCAGTACTTC. This gives the protein CASSSGTSTYEQYF. Together with reference TRBV28 and TRBJ2-7, the CDR3 gives the full variable domain: DVKVTQSSRYLVKRTGEKVFLECVQDMDHENMFWYRQDPGLGLRLIYFSYDVKMKEKGDIPEGYSVSREKKERFSLILESASTNQTSMYLCASSSGTSTYEQYFGPGTRLTVT.

The chain couples TRBV6-5 to TRBJ2-2; D tentatively reads TRBD1 or TRBD2 (5 bases each). Trimming removed 4 bases from V and 6 bases from J, with 15 bases in between. CDR3 length: 15 residues. CDR1 and CDR2 (germline): MNHEY, SVGAGI. CDR3 DNA sequence: TGTGCCAGCAGTTTCCTTGGGACCTCCCCCGGGGAGCTGTTTTTT. Protein: CASSFLGTSPGELFF.

This chain links TRBV27 with TRBJ2-7; TRBD2 matches at 7 bases. Germline V gene data show CDR1 as MNHEY and CDR2 as SMNVEV (reference sequence). The CDR3 consists of 14 residues. V shed 4 bases, J shed 0 bases, and the junction held 3 bases outside the gene matches. The chain's CDR3 is CASSSGGISYEQYF. The CDR3 DNA follows: TGTGCCAGCAGTTCGGGGGGAATCTCCTACGAGCAGTACTTC.

This clone is medium-sized in the sample. CDR3 protein: CASRAGEQFF. CDR3 DNA: TGTGCCAGCAGGGCAGGCGAGCAGTTCTTC. The V call is TRBV25-1, the J call TRBJ2-1; no clear D gene. Germline loops: CDR1 MGHDK, CDR2 SYGVNS. With 6 bases removed from V and 10 bases from J, the gap between germline ends came to 7 bases. This CDR3 comprises 10 residues.

The gene calls are TRBV7-9 and TRBJ1-2; TRBD1 is a possible D gene (5 bases). The CDR3 runs 16 residues. Trimming took off 5 bases at V and 5 bases at J, with 21 bases between the two ends. Germline V gene sequence: CDR1 SEHNR, CDR2 FQNEAQ (reference sequence). CDR3 loop: CASSPTLIGGGYGYTF. The CDR3 region has the DNA TGTGCCAGCAGCCCGACACTCATCGGGGGTGGGTATGGCTACACCTTC.